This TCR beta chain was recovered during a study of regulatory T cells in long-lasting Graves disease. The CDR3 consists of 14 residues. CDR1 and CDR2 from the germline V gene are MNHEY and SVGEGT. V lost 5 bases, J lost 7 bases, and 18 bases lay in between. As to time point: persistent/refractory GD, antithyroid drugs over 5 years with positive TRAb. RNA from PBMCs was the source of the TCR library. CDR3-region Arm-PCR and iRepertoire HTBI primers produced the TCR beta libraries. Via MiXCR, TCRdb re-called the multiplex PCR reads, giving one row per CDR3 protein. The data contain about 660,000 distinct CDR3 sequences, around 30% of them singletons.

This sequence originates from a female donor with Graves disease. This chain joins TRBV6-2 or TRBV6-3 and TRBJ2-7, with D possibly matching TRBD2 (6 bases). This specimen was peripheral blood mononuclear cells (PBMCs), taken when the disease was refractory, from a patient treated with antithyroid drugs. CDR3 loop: CASSTGGAFGEQYF. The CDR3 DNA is TGTGCCAGCAGTACCGGGGGAGCCTTTGGGGAGCAGTACTTC.